The rows below give T cell receptor beta chains drawn from one sample of a study of T cell responses to AZD1222 COVID-19 vaccine. Measured with immunoSEQ multiplex PCR; TCRdb has only the in-frame clones, and not every one. Among more than 85,000 clones, roughly 92% were seen once, and the ten largest hold almost 2.5%. The sequencing used peripheral blood, collected 28 days after the second AZD1222 dose. The receptors shown here come from an adult who received the AZD1222 COVID-19 vaccine. Both conserved end residues are part of each CDR3. Fields, in order: D gene, clone size, V gene, J gene, CDR3 DNA, CDR3 protein. The D gene is left open where the match is weak. The listing skips clone size in some rows; elsewhere it reads once, few, many or a size class.

>NA|NA|TRBV7-9|TRBJ1-2
TGTGCCAGCAGCTTGGAGGGGCTAAGCTACACCTTC
CASSLEGLSYTF
>NA|NA|TRBV6-2/TRBV6-3|TRBJ2-7
TGTGCCAGCAGTTACGGGACCGATTACGAGCAGTACTTC
CASSYGTDYEQYF
>NA|NA|TRBV7-2|TRBJ2-7
TGTGCCAGCAGCATCGCCTCTTCCTACGAGCAGTACTTC
CASSIASSYEQYF
>TRBD1|NA|TRBV30|TRBJ2-1
TGTGCCTGGTCCCCCACAGGGGGCTCCTACAATGAGCAGTTCTTC
CAWSPTGGSYNEQFF
>NA|NA|TRBV2|TRBJ1-5
TGTGCCAGCAGTCCCTTCCGGGGTCGCAATCAGCCCCAGCATTTT
CASSPFRGRNQPQHF
>NA|NA|TRBV5-1|TRBJ1-3
TGCGCCAGCAGCTTCGGGACTGCCAGAAACACCATATATTTT
CASSFGTARNTIYF
>TRBD1|NA|TRBV19|TRBJ2-2
TGTGCCAGTAGTATATACGGACAGGGGATGAGCACCGGGGAGCTGTTTTTT
CASSIYGQGMSTGELFF
>NA|NA|TRBV29-1|TRBJ2-5
TGCAGCGTCGAACGAATTTTGGGGCAAGAGACCCAGTACTTC
CSVERILGQETQYF
>NA|NA|TRBV18|TRBJ2-5
TGTGCCAGCTCACAGGGAGGCTTGGAGACCCAGTACTTC
CASSQGGLETQYF
>NA|NA|TRBV10-2|TRBJ1-6
TGCGCCAGCAGCAGGCAACAGGGAGGGATGTCACCCCTCCACTTT
CASSRQQGGMSPLHF
>NA|NA|TRBV5-6|TRBJ2-5
TGTGCCAGCAGCTTGGCGGGGGCACGGGAGACCCAGTACTTC
CASSLAGARETQYF
>NA|once|TRBV19|TRBJ1-5
TGTGCCAGTAGTATTAAGGGAAGGAGCAATCAGCCCCAGCATTTT
CASSIKGRSNQPQHF
>NA|NA|TRBV7-2|TRBJ2-7
TGTGCCAGCAGCGTATCCCGAGCGGGGGACAGGCAGTACTTC
CASSVSRAGDRQYF
>TRBD1|NA|TRBV2|TRBJ2-7
TGTGCCAGTAGACAGGGAATAGTTGTGGAGCAGTACTTC
CASRQGIVVEQYF
>NA|NA|TRBV24-1|TRBJ1-2
TGTGCCACCAGTGACCAGTCGGGGGGGAACTATGGCTACACCTTC
CATSDQSGGNYGYTF
>NA|NA|TRBV3-1/TRBV3-2|TRBJ1-3
TGTGCCAGCAGCCCCATACGGGGGGCTGGAAACACCATATATTTT
CASSPIRGAGNTIYF